Presented here are 16 T cell receptor beta chains from one specimen sequenced in a study of shared clonotypes between healthy human individuals. Sequenced by immunoSEQ multiplex PCR; TCRdb stores in-frame clones only, minus some. The sample has approximately 1,000,000 clones, about 80% seen once. Sequenced material: memory CD4+ T cells from PBMCs. Indicated subset: CD45RA-negative fraction. The receptors were gathered from a man in his late teens or twenties in good health. Some clones in this sample may be carry-over from other donors' samples.

The chain links TRBV5-1 to TRBJ1-2; weak D call: TRBD1 (6 bases). Germline values: CDR1 SGHRS, CDR2 YFSETQ. V lost 2 bases, J lost 8 bases, and 13 bases lay in between. The CDR3 has 13 amino acids. CDR3 sequence (DNA): TGCGCCAGCAGCTTTTCAGGGGTACGGGGCTACACCTTC. It encodes CASSFSGVRGYTF.

The chain carries TRBV11-2 and TRBJ2-1; TRBD2 is a possible D gene (6 bases). With 3 bases removed from V and 1 base from J, the gap between germline ends came to 13 bases. CDR3 length equals 16 residues. Germline assignment: CDR1 SGHAT and CDR2 FQNNGV. DNA of the CDR3: TGTGCCAGCAGCTTGAGGAGGGAGGCTTCCTACAATGAGCAGTTCTTC. Translation gives CASSLRREASYNEQFF.

V is TRBV5-1 and J is TRBJ1-2; unclear D gene. Germline CDR1 is SGHRS and CDR2 is YFSETQ. Between the trimmed V and J ends, which lost 2 bases and 4 bases, there was a span of 15 bases. This CDR3 has 15 residues. The CDR3 region is CASSFDFPRGYGYTF. The CDR3, as DNA: TGCGCCAGCAGCTTTGACTTTCCTCGTGGCTATGGCTACACCTTC.

The chain uses TRBV7-9 and TRBJ2-7; 7 bases fit TRBD1. Germline CDR1 and CDR2: SEHNR and FQNEAQ (reference sequence). Trimming cost V 5 bases and J 4 bases; bases outside gene matches: 5. The CDR3 runs to 13 residues. CDR3 amino acids: CASSRTGLYEQYF. The CDR3 region has the DNA TGTGCCAGCAGCCGGACAGGCCTATACGAGCAGTACTTC.

This chain links TRBV7-9 with TRBJ2-2; D possibly corresponds to TRBD2 (6 bases). The V and J ends lost 5 bases and 0 bases respectively, with 10 bases between them. This CDR3 is built from 15 residues. Germline loops: CDR1 SEHNR, CDR2 FQNEAQ (reference sequence). As DNA, the CDR3 is TGTGCCAGCAGCATTGGGACTGCGAACACCGGGGAGCTGTTTTTT. Translated: CASSIGTANTGELFF.

The chain uses TRBV4-1 and TRBJ2-3; D possibly corresponds to TRBD2 (5 bases). Germline V gives CDR1 MGHRA, CDR2 YSYEKL. The CDR3 spans 14 residues. V dropped 4 bases and J dropped 2 bases, with 10 bases sitting between them. The CDR3 sequence is CASSRERTTDTQYF. For the CDR3, the DNA is TGCGCCAGCAGCCGAGAGCGGACCACAGATACGCAGTATTTT.

In its sample, this clone was seen once. The rearrangement uses TRBV7-2 and TRBJ2-5; D is undetermined. Germline V lookup: CDR1 SGHTA, CDR2 FQGNSA. Trimming cost V 5 bases and J 2 bases, with 15 bases left between them. CDR3 length: 15 residues. In DNA, the CDR3 is TGTGCCAGCAGCCGTCAACCAGGTCGACAAGAGACCCAGTACTTC. Its translation is CASSRQPGRQETQYF.

The genes are TRBV28 and TRBJ2-1; TRBD2 is a possible D gene (6 bases). V lost 0 bases to trimming and J lost 6 bases, with 9 bases between them. The CDR3 covers 14 residues. Germline loops: CDR1 MDHEN, CDR2 SYDVKM. In DNA, the CDR3 is TGTGCCAGCAGTTTATGGGGGGGACGCAATGAGCAGTTCTTC. Translated: CASSLWGGRNEQFF.

This clone was seen only once. In the same sample, other DNA sequences code for this CDR3. The chain employs TRBV18 and TRBJ2-7; D ambiguous. Trimming pared 2 bases from V and 4 bases from J, leaving 12 bases between. The germline CDR1 and CDR2 sequences are KGHSH and LQKENI. The CDR3 is made up of 14 amino acids. The CDR3 DNA follows: TGTGCCAGCTCACCATCGGACCGCCGTTACGAGCAGTACTTC. This translates into CASSPSDRRYEQYF.

This chain joins TRBV30 and TRBJ1-2; D may be TRBD1 (6 bases). Germline V CDR1 and CDR2: GTSNPN, SVGIG (reference sequence). V shed 3 bases and J shed 4 bases, with 12 bases lying between them. The CDR3 extends over 13 amino acids. The DNA of the CDR3 is TGTGCCTGGAGAGCGGGGGCGGGCTATGGCTACACCTTC. It is translated as CAWRAGAGYGYTF.

This clone was seen once. Since a much larger clone is just one base distant, this may be a read error. V is TRBV4-2 and J is TRBJ1-2; D is ambiguous. CDR3 length: 16 residues. The V and J ends lost 0 bases and 0 bases respectively, with 11 bases between them. Germline assignment: CDR1 LGHNA and CDR2 YNFKEQ. CDR3 sequence (DNA): TGTGCCAGCAGCCAAGATCTTTCAGCCACTAACTATGGCTACACCTTC. Protein product: CASSQDLSATNYGYTF.

J is TRBJ1-1 and V is TRBV20-1; D might be TRBD1 (6 bases). The CDR3 is made up of 10 amino acids. With 5 bases removed from V and 10 bases from J, the gap between germline ends came to 11 bases. Per germline, CDR1 DFQATT and CDR2 SNEGSKA (reference sequence). The CDR3 reads CSALQGLAFF. The CDR3 nucleotides read TGCAGTGCTCTACAGGGATTAGCTTTCTTT.

The rearrangement links TRBV5-1 to TRBJ2-7; either TRBD1 or TRBD2 may supply D (5 bases each). V gave up 3 bases and J gave up 4 bases, with 14 bases separating them. The CDR3 runs 14 residues. Germline assignment: CDR1 SGHRS and CDR2 YFSETQ. The DNA of the CDR3 is TGCGCCAGCAGCTCAGAAGGGACGTCTTACGAGCAGTACTTC. Protein sequence: CASSSEGTSYEQYF.

The CDR3 nucleotides are TGTGCCAGCAGCTTAGCGTTGGGAAATAATGAAAAACTGTTTTTT. Translated: CASSLALGNNEKLFF. The rearrangement links TRBV7-2 to TRBJ1-4; D unclear. With 0 bases removed from V and 4 bases from J, the gap between germline ends came to 9 bases. The V gene's germline CDR1 is SGHTA and CDR2 FQGNSA. The length of the CDR3 is 15 residues.

The rearrangement joins TRBV25-1 to TRBJ1-5; the D gene is possibly TRBD1 (5 bases). The germline gives CDR1 MGHDK, CDR2 SYGVNS. Trimming left V 6 bases short and J 11 bases short, with 14 bases between. The CDR3 sequence is 12 residues long. CDR3 residues: CASRQGETTQHF. The CDR3 nucleotides read TGTGCCAGCAGGCAGGGCGAAACGACCCAGCATTTT.

In this sample, this clone turned up a few times. The J gene is TRBJ2-1, the V gene TRBV11-2; 7 bases are a match to TRBD2. CDR1 is SGHAT, CDR2 FQNNGV, per germline. Trimming removed 11 bases from V and 0 bases from J; junction bases left unmatched: 4. This CDR3 has 13 residues. The CDR3 bases are TGTGCCGTAAGCGGGACCTCCTACAATGAGCAGTTCTTC. The encoded protein is CAVSGTSYNEQFF. Full variable domain (remainder filled in from reference TRBV11-2 and TRBJ2-1): EAGVAQSPRYKIIEKRQSVAFWCNPISGHATLYWYQQILGQGPKLLIQFQNNGVVDDSQLPKDRFSAERLKGVDSTLKIQPAKLEDSAVYLCAVSGTSYNEQFFGPGTRLTVL.